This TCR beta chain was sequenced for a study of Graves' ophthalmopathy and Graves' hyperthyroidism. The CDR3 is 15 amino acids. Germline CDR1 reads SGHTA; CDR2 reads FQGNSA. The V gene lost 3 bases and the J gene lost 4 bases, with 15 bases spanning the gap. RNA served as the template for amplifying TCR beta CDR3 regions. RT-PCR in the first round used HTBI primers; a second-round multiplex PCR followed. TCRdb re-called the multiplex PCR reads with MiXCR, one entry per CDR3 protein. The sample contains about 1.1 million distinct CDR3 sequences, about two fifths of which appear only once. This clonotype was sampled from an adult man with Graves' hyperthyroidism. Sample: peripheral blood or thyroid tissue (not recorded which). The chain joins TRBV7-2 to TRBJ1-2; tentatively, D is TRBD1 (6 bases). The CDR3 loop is CASSFGTHDLYGYTF. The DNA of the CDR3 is TGTGCCAGCAGCTTCGGGACACATGACCTCTATGGCTACACCTTC.